This T cell receptor (beta chain) was identified during a study of cytomegalovirus exposure and HLA in healthy donors. Points from the study as a whole: A reported reduction in N-insertions relative to the approximately 670-donor mean was seen in an Asian-associated ancestry cluster in a later analysis.

The CDR3 has 15 residues. Germline V gene lookup returns CDR1 SQVTM and CDR2 ANQGSEA. Trimming removed 8 bases from V and 4 bases from J; junction bases left unmatched: 16. 13 Jbeta primers and 60 Vbeta primers were used for the PCR. Profiled with immunoSEQ multiplex PCR; TCRdb holds only in-frame clones, not every one. The data hold 90,000 to 120,000 clones, with 60% to 80% observed a single time. On this clone: Its antigen is not identified.

The chain recombines TRBV29-1 with TRBJ1-1, with 7 bases identical to TRBD1. Sequencing was done on a sample of PBMCs. This sequence originates from a woman younger than 30 in good health and CMV-seropositive. The CDR3 spells CSSHGRAGGGTEAFF. DNA of the CDR3: TGCAGCAGTCACGGGAGGGCAGGGGGAGGCACTGAAGCTTTCTTT.